A selection of T cell receptor beta chains follows, all from one sample in a study of T cell responses to AZD1222 COVID-19 vaccine. The data were produced by immunoSEQ multiplex PCR, yet TCRdb's version contains in-frame clones alone and is incomplete. Among 54,000 or so clones listed, 70% to 90% were seen once. The sample here was peripheral blood, taken on day 0 of AZD1222 vaccination. All receptors come from an adult in good health. Both conserved end residues are part of each CDR3. D genes are given only for firm matches. Rows may omit the clone size; those that give it use once, few, many or a size class.

j_call | d_call | clone_size | v_call | cdr3_aa | cdr3_nt
TRBJ2-7 | TRBD1 | NA | TRBV5-4 | CASSPGQGAYEQYF | TGTGCCAGCAGCCCTGGACAGGGTGCCTACGAGCAGTACTTC
TRBJ2-7 | NA | NA | TRBV29-1 | CSVIGWDSPDEQYF | TGCAGCGTCATTGGCTGGGACTCCCCCGACGAGCAGTACTTC
TRBJ1-2 | NA | NA | TRBV11-2 | CASSWGPSNYGYTF | TGTGCCAGCAGTTGGGGACCCTCTAACTATGGCTACACCTTC
TRBJ1-5 | NA | few | TRBV5-4 | CASSLEGGNQPQHF | TGTGCCAGCAGCTTGGAGGGCGGGAATCAGCCCCAGCATTTT
TRBJ1-2 | NA | NA | TRBV29-1 | CSGDGNYGYTF | TGCAGCGGAGACGGAAACTATGGCTACACCTTC
TRBJ1-1 | TRBD1 | NA | TRBV5-5 | CASSRDRSQGTEAFF | TGTGCCAGCAGCCGGGACAGGTCGCAAGGCACTGAAGCTTTCTTT
TRBJ2-7 | NA | NA | TRBV5-4 | CASSWDIGRYEQYF | TGTGCCAGCAGCTGGGACATTGGGAGGTACGAGCAGTACTTC
TRBJ1-1 | TRBD1 | NA | TRBV4-1 | CASSLTILRGPVEAFF | TGCGCCAGCAGCCTTACCATTCTCAGGGGGCCGGTTGAAGCTTTCTTT
TRBJ1-4 | NA | NA | TRBV14 | CASRSTGYNEKLFF | TGTGCCAGCAGGTCGACAGGCTATAATGAAAAACTGTTTTTT
TRBJ2-5 | NA | NA | TRBV6-1 | CASSERVGRRVRETQYF | TGTGCCAGCAGTGAGAGGGTGGGCAGAAGAGTCCGAGAGACCCAGTACTTC
TRBJ2-7 | TRBD2 | NA | TRBV19 | CASSSGSHSYEQYF | TGTGCCAGTAGTAGCGGGAGCCACTCCTACGAGCAGTACTTC
TRBJ1-4 | TRBD1 | NA | TRBV28 | CASSPTGGAGEKLFF | TGTGCCAGCAGTCCTACAGGGGGCGCGGGTGAAAAACTGTTTTTT
TRBJ2-7 | TRBD2 | NA | TRBV7-2 | CASSQRNVGGGKYF | TGTGCCAGCAGCCAAAGAAATGTTGGCGGGGGGAAGTACTTC
TRBJ1-1 | NA | NA | TRBV20-1 | CSATRNTEAFF | TGCAGTGCTACCCGGAACACTGAAGCTTTCTTT
TRBJ2-3 | TRBD2 | once | TRBV7-3 | CASSLIPAGGTDTQYF | TGTGCCAGCAGCTTAATACCAGCGGGGGGCACAGATACGCAGTATTTT
TRBJ1-5 | TRBD1 | NA | TRBV7-2 | CASNPTGQTQPQHF | TGTGCCAGCAACCCAACGGGACAGACACAGCCCCAGCATTTT
TRBJ2-3 | NA | NA | TRBV12-3/TRBV12-4 | CASRRTDTQYF | TGTGCCAGCAGGCGAACAGATACGCAGTATTTT
TRBJ1-2 | TRBD1 | NA | TRBV18 | CASSPQDRPGYGYTF | TGTGCCAGCTCACCCCAGGACAGGCCGGGCTATGGCTACACCTTC
TRBJ2-3 | NA | NA | TRBV21-1 | CASSRCLPGF | TGTGCCAGCAGCCGGTGCCTTCCCGGTTTT
TRBJ2-1 | TRBD2 | NA | TRBV11-2 | CASSLDFLAGGQGGGFF | TGTGCCAGCAGCTTAGACTTCCTAGCGGGGGGACAGGGAGGCGGGTTCTTC
TRBJ1-1 | TRBD1 | NA | TRBV12-3/TRBV12-4 | CASNDRGFEAFF | TGTGCCAGCAACGACAGGGGGTTTGAAGCTTTCTTT
TRBJ1-5 | TRBD1 | NA | TRBV6-5 | CASSRDSWNQPQHF | TGTGCCAGCAGTCGGGACAGTTGGAATCAGCCCCAGCATTTT
TRBJ2-3 | NA | once | TRBV10-3 | CAISEGIITDTQYF | TGTGCCATCAGTGAGGGCATCATCACAGATACGCAGTATTTT
TRBJ1-1 | NA | NA | TRBV29-1 | CSVARPRKGTEAFF | TGCAGCGTTGCCCGACCGCGAAAGGGCACTGAAGCTTTCTTT
TRBJ1-1 | NA | NA | TRBV5-4 | CASSLGRRNMNTEAFF | TGTGCCAGCAGCTTGGGCAGACGAAATATGAACACTGAAGCTTTCTTT
TRBJ2-7 | TRBD1 | NA | TRBV7-9 | CASSLPGQGYEQYF | TGTGCCAGCAGCTTGCCGGGACAGGGATACGAGCAGTACTTC
TRBJ2-7 | NA | few | TRBV21-1 | CASSKEGQASYEQYF | TGTGCCAGCAGCAAAGAGGGGCAGGCCTCCTACGAGCAGTACTTC
TRBJ1-5 | TRBD1 | NA | TRBV6-2/TRBV6-3 | CASSVPDRGHQPQHF | TGTGCCAGCAGTGTTCCGGACAGGGGGCATCAGCCCCAGCATTTT
TRBJ2-2 | NA | NA | TRBV13 | CASSLGGPLNTGELFF | TGTGCCAGCAGCTTAGGGGGACCTCTGAACACCGGGGAGCTGTTTTTT
TRBJ2-7 | NA | NA | TRBV27 | CASSRVPNSAYEQYF | TGTGCCAGCAGTCGGGTACCTAACAGTGCCTACGAGCAGTACTTC
TRBJ1-5 | NA | NA | TRBV9 | CASSAPDGNQPQHF | TGTGCCAGCAGCGCTCCTGACGGAAATCAGCCCCAGCATTTT
TRBJ1-6 | NA | NA | TRBV15 | CATSRDGNSPLHF | TGTGCCACCAGCAGAGATGGGAATTCACCCCTCCACTTT
TRBJ1-5 | NA | NA | TRBV19 | CASSPSGVRNQPQHF | TGTGCCAGTAGTCCCTCAGGGGTTCGGAATCAGCCCCAGCATTTT
TRBJ2-3 | TRBD1 | NA | TRBV4-2 | CASSSGQSPTDTQYF | TGTGCCAGCAGCTCGGGACAGTCCCCCACAGATACGCAGTATTTT
TRBJ1-2 | TRBD1 | NA | TRBV7-3 | CASRPDRGDGYTF | TGTGCCAGCAGACCTGACAGGGGAGATGGCTACACCTTC
TRBJ2-7 | TRBD1 | NA | TRBV2 | CASSGQGNAYEQYF | TGTGCCAGCAGTGGACAGGGGAATGCCTACGAGCAGTACTTC
TRBJ1-5 | NA | NA | TRBV5-5 | CASSLRQDQPQHF | TGTGCCAGCAGCTTGAGGCAGGATCAGCCCCAGCATTTT
TRBJ1-2 | NA | NA | TRBV19 | CASYRGSYGYTF | TGTGCCAGCTACCGAGGGTCCTATGGCTACACCTTC
TRBJ1-5 | NA | NA | TRBV3-1/TRBV3-2 | CASSQGVSNQPQHF | TGTGCCAGCAGCCAAGGAGTTAGCAATCAGCCCCAGCATTTT
TRBJ1-2 | NA | NA | TRBV4-3 | CASSQERGAYYGYTF | TGCGCCAGCAGCCAAGAACGGGGGGCCTACTATGGCTACACCTTC
TRBJ2-1 | NA | NA | TRBV27 | CASSLEWGASEQFF | TGTGCCAGCAGTCTGGAGTGGGGGGCGAGTGAGCAGTTCTTC
TRBJ1-1 | NA | NA | TRBV5-4 | CASSLDLGRVAEAFF | TGTGCCAGCAGCTTGGATTTGGGGAGGGTGGCTGAAGCTTTCTTT
TRBJ2-7 | NA | NA | TRBV5-1 | CASSSSWGDTYEQYF | TGCGCCAGCAGCTCGTCTTGGGGGGATACCTACGAGCAGTACTTC
TRBJ2-2 | NA | once | TRBV5-6 | CASSPRQFWTGELFF | TGTGCCAGCAGCCCCCGACAGTTTTGGACCGGGGAGCTGTTTTTT
TRBJ1-6 | NA | NA | TRBV6-5 | CASSYGLRGVERLHF | TGTGCCAGCAGTTACGGCTTGAGGGGGGTCGAACGCCTCCACTTT
TRBJ2-1 | NA | NA | TRBV4-1 | CASSSDGQGYNEQFF | TGCGCCAGCAGCTCAGACGGGCAGGGATACAATGAGCAGTTCTTC
TRBJ1-1 | TRBD1 | NA | TRBV7-2 | CASRQGVMNTEAFF | TGTGCCAGCAGACAGGGGGTTATGAACACTGAAGCTTTCTTT
TRBJ2-6 | NA | NA | TRBV12-3/TRBV12-4 | CASRYSGANVLTF | TGTGCCAGCAGGTACTCTGGGGCCAACGTCCTGACTTTC
TRBJ2-1 | NA | once | TRBV7-6 | CASRPITGATYNEQFF | TGTGCCAGCAGGCCAATTACGGGGGCCACCTACAATGAGCAGTTCTTC
TRBJ1-5 | TRBD1 | NA | TRBV6-5 | CASSYSYRGHQPQHF | TGTGCCAGCAGTTACTCATACAGGGGGCATCAGCCCCAGCATTTT
TRBJ2-7 | TRBD1 | NA | TRBV28 | CATGQVYEQYF | TGTGCCACGGGACAGGTCTACGAGCAGTACTTC
TRBJ1-2 | TRBD1 | NA | TRBV10-3 | CAISDNTGTGKGGYTF | TGTGCCATCAGTGACAATACCGGGACAGGGAAGGGTGGCTACACCTTC
TRBJ1-1 | NA | NA | TRBV6-1 | CASSEHGTLAAEAFF | TGTGCCAGCAGTGAACATGGGACGTTGGCCGCTGAAGCTTTCTTT
TRBJ1-4 | TRBD1 | once | TRBV19 | CASEDRAVEKLFF | TGTGCCAGCGAGGACAGGGCGGTTGAAAAACTGTTTTTT
TRBJ2-3 | NA | NA | TRBV27 | CASSLNPWGTDTQYF | TGTGCCAGCAGCCTAAATCCTTGGGGCACAGATACGCAGTATTTT